The 8 T cell receptor beta chains below come from one sample, sequenced in a study of blood T cell repertoires in COVID-19. The data were produced by immunoSEQ multiplex PCR, yet TCRdb's version contains in-frame clones alone and is incomplete. This sample carries around 130,000 clones, roughly 84% of them seen once, and the ten largest clones take 9.5% to 15%. Material: peripheral blood. The receptors originated from a woman in her twenties or thirties who had recovered from COVID-19.

The genes are TRBV6-4 and TRBJ2-3; 12 positions match TRBD2. The CDR3 contains 15 residues. CDR1 is MRHNA and CDR2 is SNTAGT in the germline V gene. Trimming removed 6 bases from V and 4 bases from J; junction bases left unmatched: 5. The CDR3 spells CASSELAGGSDTQYF. The CDR3 nucleotides read TGTGCCAGCAGCGAACTAGCGGGAGGCTCAGATACGCAGTATTTT.

This clone was detected only a few times. The gene calls are TRBV9 and TRBJ2-1; 10 bases match TRBD2. Per the germline V gene, CDR1 is SGDLS and CDR2 is YYNGEE. The V and J ends lost 3 bases and 6 bases, in that order; junction bases with no gene match: 6. The CDR3 consists of 15 residues. The CDR3 spells CASSAWERGGNEQFF. CDR3 sequence (DNA): TGTGCCAGCAGCGCCTGGGAGCGGGGGGGCAATGAGCAGTTCTTC.

This clone was counted a single time. This rearrangement joins TRBV29-1 to TRBJ2-7; 9 bases fit TRBD1. V lost 5 bases to trimming and J lost 1 base; unmatched junction nucleotides: 21. Germline loops: CDR1 SQVTM, CDR2 ANQGSEA. The CDR3 has 19 residues. The CDR3 bases are TGCAGCGTTTTATTAGTAGGGACAGGGAGACTGAGCTTTTCCTACGAGCAGTACTTC. This encodes CSVLLVGTGRLSFSYEQYF.

This clone was seen a single time. This chain uses TRBV7-9 with TRBJ2-2, with a weak D call TRBD2 (5 bases). This CDR3 is built from 16 residues. CDR1 is SEHNR, CDR2 FQNEAQ, per germline (reference sequence). The V gene lost 7 bases and the J gene lost 3 bases, with 18 bases spanning the gap. The CDR3 DNA reads TGTGCCAGCATCCTATTAGGAGGTCTGGACACCGGGGAGCTGTTTTTT. This codes for CASILLGGLDTGELFF.

The chain uses TRBV14 and TRBJ1-2; 7 nucleotides align to TRBD1. The germline V gene has CDR1 SGHDN and CDR2 FVKESK. This CDR3 comprises 13 residues. Unmatched junction bases numbered 3, after V lost 4 bases and J lost 4 bases. The CDR3 sequence is CASSPGTVYGYTF. As DNA, the CDR3 is TGTGCCAGCAGCCCGGGGACAGTCTATGGCTACACCTTC.

V and J are TRBV7-4 and TRBJ1-4; D possibly corresponds to TRBD1 (6 bases). The CDR3 runs to 14 residues. Deletions cut 3 bases from V and 5 bases from J, with 10 bases between. Germline loops: CDR1 SGHVT, CDR2 SQSDAQ. CDR3: CASSLGGLNEKLFF. CDR3 bases: TGTGCCAGCAGCTTGGGGGGGCTGAATGAAAAACTGTTTTTT.

The J gene is TRBJ2-3, the V gene TRBV27; 7 nucleotides line up with TRBD2. V dropped 2 bases and J dropped 6; count of bases not matched to a gene: 8. Germline V gives CDR1 MNHEY, CDR2 SMNVEV (reference sequence). This CDR3 contains 15 residues. The CDR3 region has the DNA TGTGCCAGCAGTTTAGTGTGGCGGGAGTACGATACGCAGTATTTT. The encoded protein is CASSLVWREYDTQYF.

The chain has TRBV10-3 and TRBJ2-6, with D hard to call. V lost 4 bases and J lost 4, with 20 bases in between. The CDR3 is 18 amino acids. The germline gives CDR1 ENHRY, CDR2 SYGVKD. CDR3 region: CAISVSASKAQGANVLTF. The CDR3 DNA follows: TGTGCCATCAGTGTATCAGCCTCCAAAGCGCAAGGGGCCAACGTCCTGACTTTC.